This T cell receptor (beta chain) originates from a study of immune evolution from preneoplasia to lung adenocarcinoma. The CDR3 contains 14 residues. The trim removed 5 bases at V and 1 base at J, leaving 5 bases unmatched. Per the germline V gene, CDR1 is SQVTM and CDR2 is ANQGSEA. Whole-study results and caveats: T cell clonality was higher in KRAS-mutant than EGFR-mutant or wild-type nodules. Normal lung had highest clonality; later lesions appeared denser, more diverse.

The table came from immunoSEQ multiplex PCR; TCRdb's copy has only in-frame clones and leaves some out. Of several thousand clones in the sample, over 75% are singletons; the top ten hold 2.8%. A word on this clone: The antigen remains unidentified.

H&E slides confirmed each diagnosis, reviewed by two pathologists independently. Nucleic acids came from premalignant or tumor cells enriched by macro-dissection. The receptor was isolated from a person aged 45 to 60 with lung adenocarcinoma. The sequencing input was FFPE invasive lung adenocarcinoma tissue. The V and J genes are TRBV29-1 and TRBJ2-1; 7 nucleotides match TRBD1. Here the CDR3 DNA reads TGCAGCGTTCCGACAGGGATTTCCTACAATGAGCAGTTCTTC. The encoded protein is CSVPTGISYNEQFF.